This T cell receptor beta chain was sequenced during a study of cytomegalovirus exposure and HLA in healthy donors. The assay was immunoSEQ multiplex PCR, and TCRdb's table has in-frame clones only and misses some. This table holds tens of thousands of clones, under 95% found once. The CDR3 totals 19 residues. The J segment lost 2 bases and the V segment lost 5 bases, leaving 19 bases of the junction unmatched. Per the germline V gene, CDR1 is SEHNR and CDR2 is FQNEAQ (reference sequence). The clonotype comes from a young man in good health and CMV-seronegative. Source material: PBMCs. This chain links TRBV7-9 with TRBJ1-1; TRBD1 matches at 8 bases. As DNA, the CDR3 is TGTGCCAGCAGCCCCCCGACAGCAGGGGGCACTCAAATCAACACTGAAGCTTTCTTT. Protein product: CASSPPTAGGTQINTEAFF.